The clone carrying this TCR beta chain was observed many times. Its antigen is not identified. This entry comes from a study of neurological immune-mediated disorders. This CDR3 region has 16 residues. Looked up from germline, CDR1 is MNHNS and CDR2 is SASEGT. The ends lost 6 bases at V and 2 bases at J; junction bases unmatched: 11. The study's findings and limits: The multiple sclerosis repertoire cluster showed no association with any clinical or MRI feature. The authors stated that larger cohorts are needed. Multiple sclerosis was found to have the least TCR clonal expansion, below healthy controls, and HTLV-1-associated myelopathy the most.

With 10-nucleotide random UMIs, 5'RACE was used to make the cDNA. TCRdb re-called the 5' RACE reads through MiXCR, storing one row per CDR3 protein. The repertoire includes 78,000 or so distinct CDR3 sequences, 4.5% to 6.5% of them detected once, and approximately 2.2% sits in the top ten. Stored at -80 C, 2 million PBMCs were the source of the unsorted libraries. Sequencing was done on a sample of PBMCs. The TCR comes from a woman aged 30 to 39 with multiple sclerosis. V gene TRBV6-1 combines with J gene TRBJ1-1, with 8 bases matching TRBD1. The CDR3 sequence is CASSLTVTGDNTEAFF. CDR3 nucleotide sequence: TGTGCCAGCAGCCTAACGGTGACAGGGGATAACACTGAAGCTTTCTTT.